A single T cell receptor beta chain is shown here with its context. Original processing notes: Amplification with reference gene primers provided the estimates of nucleated cell counts. TCRdb's copy holds only in-frame clones and misses some; the assay was immunoSEQ multiplex PCR. V and J calls plus clone size are reproduced from that table; the DNA served to infer D and trimming. This sample yields roughly 190,000 clones, of which more than 75% are seen a single time; approximately 4.5% belongs to the top ten. Germline V gives CDR1 SGHKS, CDR2 YYEKEE (reference sequence). The CDR3 consists of 15 residues. Germline trimming cut 2 bases from V and 4 bases from J; bases unmatched to any gene: 6. These data come from a study of blood T cell repertoires in COVID-19. For the study at large: COVID-19 samples, acute and convalescent, were from the United States, Italy and Spain. In each case, the material was cDNA or gDNA derived from T cells, B-cell-depleted T cells, or PBMCs.

The chain joins TRBV5-5 to TRBJ2-7, with 10 nucleotides matching TRBD2. Material: peripheral blood. This TCR was recovered from a human donor in a cohort sampled during active COVID-19. The CDR3 reads CASSFTSGALYEQYF. In DNA form, the CDR3 reads TGTGCCAGCAGCTTCACTAGCGGGGCGTTATACGAGCAGTACTTC.